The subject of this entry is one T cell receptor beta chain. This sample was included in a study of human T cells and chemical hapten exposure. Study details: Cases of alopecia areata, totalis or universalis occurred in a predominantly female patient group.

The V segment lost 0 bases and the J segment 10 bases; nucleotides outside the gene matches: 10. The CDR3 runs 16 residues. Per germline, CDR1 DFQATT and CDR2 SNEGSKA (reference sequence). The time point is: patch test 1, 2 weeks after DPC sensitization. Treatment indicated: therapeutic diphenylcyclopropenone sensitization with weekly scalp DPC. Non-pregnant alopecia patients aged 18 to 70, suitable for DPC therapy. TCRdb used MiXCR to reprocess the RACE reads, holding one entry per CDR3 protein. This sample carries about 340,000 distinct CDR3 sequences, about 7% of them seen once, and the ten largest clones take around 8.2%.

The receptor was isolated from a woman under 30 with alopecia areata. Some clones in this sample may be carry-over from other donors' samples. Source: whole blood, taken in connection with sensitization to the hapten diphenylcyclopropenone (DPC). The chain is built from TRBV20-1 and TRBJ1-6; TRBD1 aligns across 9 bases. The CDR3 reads CSARDPRDRARSPLHF. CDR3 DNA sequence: TGCAGTGCTAGAGATCCTCGGGACAGGGCTAGGTCACCCCTCCACTTT.